The T cell receptor beta chain under discussion was sequenced for a study of OX40 agonist ivuxolimab in advanced cancers. The length of the CDR3 is 14 residues. The V end was cut by 8 bases, the J end by 2 bases, with 16 bases between. Germline V gene data show CDR1 as MGHRA and CDR2 as YSYEKL. Libraries were prepared by immunoSEQ multiplex PCR; TCRdb keeps only in-frame clonotypes and omits some of them. The table shows tens of thousands of clones, with 90% to 95% occurring only once. The origin of this receptor is an adult with an advanced solid tumor such as melanoma, head and neck, liver or kidney cancer. The rearrangement links TRBV4-1 to TRBJ2-7; D unresolved. Sequences were derived from CD4+ or CD8+ T cells sorted from blood, sampled in a trial of the OX40 agonist ivuxolimab. This chain's CDR3 is CASGPPHRPYEQYV. In nucleotides, the CDR3 is TGCGCCAGCGGACCCCCGCACCGTCCCTACGAGCAGTACGTC.